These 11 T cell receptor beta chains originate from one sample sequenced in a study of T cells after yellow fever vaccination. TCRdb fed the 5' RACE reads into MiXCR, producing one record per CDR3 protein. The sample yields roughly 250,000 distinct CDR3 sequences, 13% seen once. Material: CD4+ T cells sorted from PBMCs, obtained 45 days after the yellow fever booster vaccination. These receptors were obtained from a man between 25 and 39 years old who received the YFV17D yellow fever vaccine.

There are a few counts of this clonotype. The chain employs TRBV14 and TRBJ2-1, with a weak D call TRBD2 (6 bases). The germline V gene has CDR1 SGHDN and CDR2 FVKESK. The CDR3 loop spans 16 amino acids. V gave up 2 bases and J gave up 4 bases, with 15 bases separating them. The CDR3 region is CASSQLGGADYNEQFF. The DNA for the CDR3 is TGTGCCAGCAGCCAACTCGGCGGGGCCGATTACAATGAGCAGTTCTTC.

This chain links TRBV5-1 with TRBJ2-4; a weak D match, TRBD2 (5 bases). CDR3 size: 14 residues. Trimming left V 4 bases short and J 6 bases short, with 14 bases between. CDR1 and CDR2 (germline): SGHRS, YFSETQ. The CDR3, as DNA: TGCGCCAGCAGCGGAGGTTCAATTGGAAACATTCAGTACTTC. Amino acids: CASSGGSIGNIQYF. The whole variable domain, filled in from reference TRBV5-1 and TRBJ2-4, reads KAGVTQTPRYLIKTRGQQVTLSCSPISGHRSVSWYQQTPGQGLQFLFEYFSETQRNKGNFPGRFSGRQFSNSRSEMNVSTLELGDSALYLCASSGGSIGNIQYFGAGTRLSVL.

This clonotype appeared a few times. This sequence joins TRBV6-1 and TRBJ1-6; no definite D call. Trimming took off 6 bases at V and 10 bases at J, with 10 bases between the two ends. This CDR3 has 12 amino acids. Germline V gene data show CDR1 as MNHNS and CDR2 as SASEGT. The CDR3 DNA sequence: TGTGCCAGCAGGGAGGGAGGGTCACCCCTCCACTTT. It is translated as CASREGGSPLHF.

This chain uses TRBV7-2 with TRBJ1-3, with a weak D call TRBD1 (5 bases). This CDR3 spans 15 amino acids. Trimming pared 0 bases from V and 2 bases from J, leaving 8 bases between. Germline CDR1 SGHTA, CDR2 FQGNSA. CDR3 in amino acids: CASSLAGTAGNTIYF. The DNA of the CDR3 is TGTGCCAGCAGCTTAGCTGGGACCGCTGGAAACACCATATATTTT.

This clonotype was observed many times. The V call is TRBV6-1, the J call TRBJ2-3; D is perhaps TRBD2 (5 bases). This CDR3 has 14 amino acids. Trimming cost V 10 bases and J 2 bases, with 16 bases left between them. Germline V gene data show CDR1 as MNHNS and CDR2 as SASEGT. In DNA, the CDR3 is TGTGCCACCCACGCGGGCGGTGACACAGATACGCAGTATTTT. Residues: CATHAGGDTDTQYF.

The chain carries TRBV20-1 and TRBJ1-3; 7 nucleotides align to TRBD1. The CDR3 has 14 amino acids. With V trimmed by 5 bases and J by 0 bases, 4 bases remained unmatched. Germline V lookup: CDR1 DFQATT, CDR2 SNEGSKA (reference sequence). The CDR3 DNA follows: TGCAGTGCTGTGGACAGGAGCTCTGGAAACACCATATATTTT. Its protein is CSAVDRSSGNTIYF.

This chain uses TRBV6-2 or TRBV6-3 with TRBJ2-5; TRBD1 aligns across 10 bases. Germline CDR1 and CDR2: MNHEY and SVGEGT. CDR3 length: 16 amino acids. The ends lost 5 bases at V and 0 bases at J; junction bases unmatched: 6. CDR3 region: CASSNGQGVYQETQYF. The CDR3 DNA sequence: TGTGCCAGCAGTAACGGACAGGGGGTGTACCAAGAGACCCAGTACTTC.

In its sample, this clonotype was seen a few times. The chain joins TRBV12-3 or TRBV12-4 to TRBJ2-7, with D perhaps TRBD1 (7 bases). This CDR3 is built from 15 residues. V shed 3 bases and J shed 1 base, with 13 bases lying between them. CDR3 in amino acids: CASSLAGQRSYEQYF. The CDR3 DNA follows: TGTGCCAGCAGTTTGGCGGGACAGAGGTCCTACGAGCAGTACTTC.

This CDR3 reads CASGGGTEGYTF. CDR3 nucleotide sequence: TGTGCCAGCGGTGGGGGGACTGAGGGCTACACCTTC. J is TRBJ1-2 and V is TRBV12-3 or TRBV12-4, with D possibly being TRBD1 (5 bases). This CDR3 has 12 amino acids. V lost 8 bases and J lost 8, with 15 bases in between.

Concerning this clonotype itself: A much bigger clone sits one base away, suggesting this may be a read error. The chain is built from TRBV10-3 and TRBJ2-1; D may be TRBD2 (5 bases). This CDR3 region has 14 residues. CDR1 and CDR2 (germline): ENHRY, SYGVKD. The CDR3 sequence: CAISERAGYNEQLF. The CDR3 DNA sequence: TGTGCCATCAGTGAGAGGGCGGGCTACAATGAGCAGCTCTTC.

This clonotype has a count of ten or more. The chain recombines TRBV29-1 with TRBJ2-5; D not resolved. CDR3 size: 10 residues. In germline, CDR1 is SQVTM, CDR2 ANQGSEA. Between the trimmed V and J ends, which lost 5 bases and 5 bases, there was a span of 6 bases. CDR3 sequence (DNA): TGCAGCGTTTCCGAGGAGACCCAGTACTTC. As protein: CSVSEETQYF.